This record concerns one T cell receptor beta chain sequence. The data derive from a study of blood T cell repertoires in COVID-19. Study as a whole: Samples of COVID-19 (acute and convalescent) were obtained from the United States, Italy and Spain. The analysed material was cDNA or gDNA that came from T cells, B-cell-depleted T cells, or PBMCs.

TCRdb's copy holds only in-frame clones and misses some; the assay was immunoSEQ multiplex PCR. The sample holds some 23,000 clones; over 75% are singletons and the top ten take 55% to 75%. Sequencing input: peripheral blood. The TCR was taken from a woman aged 80 or over with acute or convalescent COVID-19.

The CDR3 reads CASSPRAGSAYEQYF. CDR3 bases: TGCGCCAGCAGCCCTCGGGCGGGGTCGGCCTACGAGCAGTACTTC. The V call is TRBV4-1, the J call TRBJ2-7; TRBD2 is a possible D gene (6 bases). Trimming stripped 4 bases from V and 2 bases from J, with 15 bases between. The length of the CDR3 is 15 residues. Germline assignment: CDR1 MGHRA and CDR2 YSYEKL.